These 5 T cell receptor beta chains originate from one sample sequenced in a study of Graves' ophthalmopathy and Graves' hyperthyroidism. Amplified material comprised TCR beta CDR3 regions derived from RNA transcripts. The first-round RT-PCR employed HTBI primers together with the Qiagen OneStep RT-PCR kit. A multiplex PCR was then performed as the second round. TCRdb analysed the multiplex PCR reads with MiXCR anew, one entry per CDR3 protein. The sample contains about 550,000 distinct CDR3 sequences, just under 40% of which appear only once. The material sequenced was peripheral blood or thyroid tissue (not recorded which). These receptors all come from an adult man with Graves' hyperthyroidism.

This chain uses TRBV27 with TRBJ1-2, with 7 nucleotides matching TRBD1. The germline gives CDR1 MNHEY, CDR2 SMNVEV (reference sequence). The CDR3 extends over 14 amino acids. J lost 3 bases, V lost 3 bases, and 4 bases had no gene match. CDR3 nucleotides: TGTGCCAGCAGTTTTCACAGGGGATACTATGGCTACACCTTC. As protein: CASSFHRGYYGYTF.

With respect to this clonotype: This sequence may be a read error, since a much larger clone differs from it by one base. The rearrangement uses TRBV5-4 and TRBJ1-2, with D hard to call. Germline-derived CDR1 and CDR2 are SGHNT and YYREEE (reference sequence). CDR3 length equals 12 residues. V lost 1 base and J lost 7, with 8 bases in between. The CDR3 coding sequence is TGTGCCAGCAGCTTGTATTCGGGTGGCTACACCTTC. Protein: CASSLYSGGYTF.

This chain joins TRBV5-1 and TRBJ2-7, with 10 nucleotides matching TRBD1. The length of the CDR3 is 15 residues. The V segment lost 0 bases and the J segment 2 bases; nucleotides outside the gene matches: 2. Germline-derived CDR1 and CDR2 are SGHRS and YFSETQ. CDR3 sequence reads: CASSLGDRGAYEQYF. The DNA for the CDR3 is TGCGCCAGCAGCTTGGGGGACAGGGGAGCCTACGAGCAGTACTTC.

This clonotype was seen more than once but under ten times. The CDR3 region has the DNA TGTGCCAGTAGTATCAAACAGACGGAGGGCAATCAGCCCCAGCATTTT. It yields the protein CASSIKQTEGNQPQHF. The genes are TRBV19 and TRBJ1-5; D is unresolved. The V gene's germline CDR1 is LNHDA and CDR2 SQIVND (reference sequence). Trimming took 3 bases from V and 2 from J, leaving 14 bases between them. The CDR3 has 16 amino acids. The full variable domain, its missing parts supplied by reference TRBV19 and TRBJ1-5, is DGGITQSPKYLFRKEGQNVTLSCEQNLNHDAMYWYRQDPGQGLRLIYYSQIVNDFQKGDIAEGYSVSREKKESFPLTVTSAQKNPTAFYLCASSIKQTEGNQPQHFGDGTRLSIL.

This clonotype came up once. This chain joins TRBV20-1 and TRBJ1-1, with D possibly being TRBD1 (5 bases). The CDR3 loop spans 13 amino acids. V was pared by 6 bases and J by 3 bases, with 14 bases between. CDR1 and CDR2 from the germline V gene are DFQATT and SNEGSKA (reference sequence). This CDR3 is CSAAGGEDTEAFF. CDR3 DNA: TGCAGTGCCGCGGGAGGGGAGGACACTGAAGCTTTCTTT.